These 5 T cell receptor beta chains share one sample of origin, sequenced in a study of blood T cell repertoires in COVID-19. Produced via immunoSEQ multiplex PCR; TCRdb's table is partial and in-frame only. There are 180,000 or so clones in the sample; roughly 76% occur only once, and 9.5% to 11% lies in the top ten. Sequencing input: peripheral blood. Source of these receptors: a woman in her 40s with COVID-19, enrolled during active disease.

V is TRBV9 and J is TRBJ1-3; a possible D gene is TRBD1 (6 bases). Trimming pared 0 bases from V and 0 bases from J, leaving 13 bases between. Germline-derived CDR1 and CDR2 are SGDLS and YYNGEE. This CDR3 is 17 amino acids long. The CDR3 DNA is TGTGCCAGCAGCGTAGAAAGGGACACCGCCTCTGGAAACACCATATATTTT. As protein: CASSVERDTASGNTIYF.

This clone occurred a few times. The CDR3 DNA reads as TGTGCCAGCAGGCTAGGGAGGGTCCTCCACTTT. Protein sequence: CASRLGRVLHF. The chain uses TRBV28 and TRBJ1-6; the D is unclear. Trimming removed 6 bases at V and 15 bases at J, with 12 bases between. Looked up from germline, CDR1 is MDHEN and CDR2 is SYDVKM. CDR3 length equals 11 residues.

This chain joins TRBV7-2 and TRBJ2-1, with 8 bases identical to TRBD2. J was trimmed by 4 bases and V by 5 bases; bases with no gene match: 7. The germline V gene has CDR1 SGHTA and CDR2 FQGNSA. This CDR3 is 15 amino acids long. DNA for the CDR3: TGTGCCAGCAGCGTTAGCGGGGTAGGGTACAATGAGCAGTTCTTC. Protein: CASSVSGVGYNEQFF.

The V and J genes are TRBV3-1 (or the pseudogene TRBV3-2) and TRBJ1-1, with a possible D match to TRBD1 (5 bases). This CDR3 is 14 amino acids long. Germline CDR1 reads LGHDT; CDR2 reads YNNKEL (reference sequence). V was shortened by 1 base and J by 4 bases, with 10 bases between the two germline ends. CDR3 protein: CASSQVRRGTEAFF. CDR3 in DNA: TGTGCCAGCAGCCAAGTGAGGAGGGGCACTGAAGCTTTCTTT.

The chain couples TRBV9 to TRBJ2-3, with D tentatively TRBD1 (6 bases). The CDR3 covers 15 residues. Trimming removed 6 bases at V and 4 bases at J, with 18 bases between. CDR1 and CDR2 from the germline V gene are SGDLS and YYNGEE. This CDR3 reads CASTGASNRADTQYF. The CDR3 DNA reads as TGTGCCAGCACCGGGGCCTCAAACAGGGCAGATACGCAGTATTTT.